A single sample gave rise to the 19 T cell receptor beta chains below, sequenced in a study of OX40 agonist ivuxolimab in advanced cancers. Sequenced by immunoSEQ multiplex PCR; TCRdb stores in-frame clones only, minus some. The data contain roughly 67,000 clones, roughly 90% of them seen just once; the ten biggest clones take up roughly a tenth. The sequenced sample was CD4+ or CD8+ T cells sorted from blood, obtained in a trial of the OX40 agonist ivuxolimab. The receptors stem from an adult with an advanced solid tumor such as melanoma, head and neck, liver or kidney cancer.

The CDR3: CASSVGGGTVNTQYF. As DNA, the CDR3 is TGTGCCAGCAGCGTAGGGGGGGGCACGGTAAATACGCAGTATTTT. This sequence joins TRBV9 and TRBJ2-3; D might be TRBD2 (7 bases). CDR1 and CDR2 from the germline V gene are SGDLS and YYNGEE. This CDR3 spans 15 amino acids. V was cut by 0 bases and J by 7 bases, with 15 bases left in between.

This clone occurred a few times. This chain uses TRBV15 with TRBJ1-2, with D possibly being TRBD1 (6 bases). The CDR3 totals 13 residues. V shed 0 bases and J shed 8 bases, with 10 bases lying between them. Germline loops: CDR1 LNHNV, CDR2 YYDKDF (reference sequence). This CDR3 is CATSREGGWGYTF. DNA of the CDR3: TGTGCCACCAGCAGAGAAGGGGGTTGGGGCTACACCTTC.

The rearrangement joins TRBV11-3 to TRBJ2-7, with D hard to call. This CDR3 is built from 13 residues. The V gene's germline CDR1 is SGHNT and CDR2 YENEEA. Trimming took 1 base from V and 5 from J, leaving 9 bases between them. CDR3 in amino acids: CASSLAQPHEQYF. The CDR3, as DNA: TGTGCCAGCAGCTTAGCCCAACCCCACGAGCAGTACTTC. The variable domain in full, completed from reference TRBV11-3 and TRBJ2-7, reads EAGVVQSPRYKIIEKKQPVAFWCNPISGHNTLYWYLQNLGQGPELLIRYENEEAVDDSQLPKDRFSAERLKGVDSTLKIQPAELGDSAVYLCASSLAQPHEQYFGPGTRLTVT.

The gene calls are TRBV7-2 and TRBJ2-1; TRBD1 is a possible D gene (5 bases). Trimming removed 5 bases at V and 8 bases at J, with 13 bases between. The V gene's germline CDR1 is SGHTA and CDR2 FQGNSA. The length of the CDR3 is 13 residues. CDR3 bases: TGTGCCAGCAGCCCTAGGGGTCAGGATGAGCAGTTCTTC. It specifies CASSPRGQDEQFF.

The chain is built from TRBV18 and TRBJ1-2; D is perhaps TRBD1 (6 bases). Trimming took 6 bases from V and 0 from J, leaving 17 bases between them. The CDR3 is made up of 16 amino acids. Germline-derived CDR1 and CDR2 are KGHSH and LQKENI. The CDR3 sequence: CASSAPGQLANYGYTF. The DNA for the CDR3 is TGTGCCAGCTCCGCCCCTGGACAGCTAGCTAACTATGGCTACACCTTC.

The chain uses TRBV25-1 and TRBJ1-2, with a possible D match to TRBD1 (6 bases). Trimming cost V 7 bases and J 4 bases, with 10 bases left between them. The germline CDR1 and CDR2 sequences are MGHDK and SYGVNS. This CDR3 has 12 amino acids. CDR3 sequence (DNA): TGTGCCAGCAACACAGGGATCTATGGCTACACCTTC. It encodes CASNTGIYGYTF.

V is TRBV27 and J is TRBJ2-6; D unclear. This CDR3 comprises 17 residues. The V gene lost 0 bases and the J gene lost 0 bases, with 9 bases spanning the gap. The germline CDR1 and CDR2 sequences are MNHEY and SMNVEV (reference sequence). The DNA for the CDR3 is TGTGCCAGCAGTTTATCTCTAGGGAACTCTGGGGCCAACGTCCTGACTTTC. The encoded protein is CASSLSLGNSGANVLTF.

This sequence joins TRBV15 and TRBJ1-2, with D uncertain. The CDR3 runs to 13 residues. Looked up from germline, CDR1 is LNHNV and CDR2 is YYDKDF (reference sequence). V was pared by 6 bases and J by 8 bases, with 16 bases between. The CDR3, as DNA: TGTGCCACCAGTCTAGATATGGAGGACGGCTACACCTTC. This sequence encodes CATSLDMEDGYTF.

The chain combines TRBV4-1 with TRBJ2-2, with D unresolved. The CDR3 loop spans 13 amino acids. V lost 0 bases and J 6 bases, leaving 5 bases between the germline ends. Germline V CDR1 and CDR2: MGHRA, YSYEKL. In DNA form, the CDR3 reads TGCGCCAGCAGCCAAGATCTGTCCGGGGAGCTGTTTTTT. It is translated as CASSQDLSGELFF.

The V call is TRBV13, the J call TRBJ2-7; 10 bases line up with TRBD2. This CDR3 spans 15 amino acids. Trimming removed 0 bases from V and 2 bases from J; junction bases left unmatched: 1. CDR1 is PRHDT, CDR2 FYEKMQ, per germline (reference sequence). The CDR3 spells CASSLGGLAAYEQYF. The CDR3 region has the DNA TGTGCCAGCAGCTTAGGCGGACTAGCGGCCTACGAGCAGTACTTC. Combining the CDR3 with reference TRBV13 and TRBJ2-7 gives the whole variable domain AAGVIQSPRHLIKEKRETATLKCYPIPRHDTVYWYQQGPGQDPQFLISFYEKMQSDKGSIPDRFSAQQFSDYHSELNMSSLELGDSALYFCASSLGGLAAYEQYFGPGTRLTVT.

The DNA of the CDR3 is TGTGCCAGCAGCTTACCCCTCTCCGGGACAGGGAGGGACACTGAAGCTTTCTTT. It yields the protein CASSLPLSGTGRDTEAFF. V is TRBV5-4 and J is TRBJ1-1; 9 positions match TRBD1. CDR1 SGHNT and CDR2 YYREEE come from the germline V gene (reference sequence). V was clipped by 2 bases and J by 3 bases; unmatched bases: 14. The CDR3 has 18 amino acids.

The rearrangement joins TRBV11-3 to TRBJ1-4, with 12 bases lining up with TRBD1. Germline V gene lookup returns CDR1 SGHNT and CDR2 YENEEA. With V trimmed by 6 bases and J by 0 bases, 8 bases remained unmatched. This CDR3 region has 18 residues. CDR3 bases: TGTGCCAGCAGAGAACGGGACAGGGGGCACTCAACTAATGAAAAACTGTTTTTT. Translation: CASRERDRGHSTNEKLFF.

This chain joins TRBV7-6 and TRBJ1-3; D unresolved. The CDR3 covers 14 residues. From germline, CDR1 is SGHVS and CDR2 FNYEAQ. V dropped 1 base and J dropped 1 base, with 5 bases sitting between them. The CDR3 loop is CASSLGRSGNTIYF. The CDR3 bases are TGTGCCAGCAGCTTAGGGAGGTCTGGAAACACCATATATTTT.

This clone has a single count. The chain uses TRBV14 and TRBJ2-1, with 8 bases identical to TRBD2. The CDR3 spans 16 residues. Germline loops: CDR1 SGHDN, CDR2 FVKESK. The trim removed 0 bases at V and 7 bases at J, leaving 8 bases unmatched. The CDR3 bases are TGTGCCAGCAGCCAAGATCTGGGACTAGTCAGAAATGAGCAGTTCTTC. Its translation: CASSQDLGLVRNEQFF.

The chain joins TRBV6-6 to TRBJ1-4; weak D call: TRBD1 (5 bases). Germline V lookup: CDR1 MNHNY, CDR2 SVGAGI (reference sequence). The CDR3 is 14 amino acids. The ends were cut back, 5 bases at V and 4 bases at J, with 11 bases in the middle. CDR3 amino acids: CASSQGQDNEKLFF. CDR3 bases: TGTGCCAGCAGTCAGGGTCAGGATAATGAAAAACTGTTTTTT.

The V gene is TRBV6-5, the J gene TRBJ2-1, with D perhaps matching TRBD2 (7 bases). The CDR3 is 15 amino acids. V was clipped by 6 bases and J by 7 bases, with 19 bases between them. Germline V lookup: CDR1 MNHEY, CDR2 SVGAGI. CDR3 residues: CASSPGGGVLNEQFF. For the CDR3, the DNA is TGTGCCAGCAGCCCGGGCGGGGGCGTATTAAATGAGCAGTTCTTC.

This sequence joins TRBV10-2 and TRBJ2-3; 9 nucleotides line up with TRBD2. Germline-derived CDR1 and CDR2 are WSHSY and SAAADI. The junction had 7 bases not matched to a gene; V was cut back by 10 bases and J by 2 bases. This CDR3 has 14 amino acids. Here the CDR3 reads CATIAGAITDTQYF. DNA for the CDR3: TGCGCCACCATAGCGGGGGCGATCACAGATACGCAGTATTTT.

This clone is a singleton in its sample. The J gene is TRBJ2-3, the V gene TRBV9; TRBD2 is a possible D gene (6 bases). V lost 0 bases to trimming and J lost 0 bases, with 11 bases between them. The CDR3 is 16 amino acids. In germline, CDR1 is SGDLS, CDR2 YYNGEE. The CDR3 sequence is CASSVGWGGSTDTQYF. CDR3 bases: TGTGCCAGCAGCGTAGGTTGGGGAGGTAGCACAGATACGCAGTATTTT.

This clone was counted a single time. The CDR3 sequence is CASSQGRQENEKLFF. In DNA, the CDR3 is TGTGCCAGCAGCCAGGGGCGGCAGGAGAATGAAAAACTGTTTTTT. The chain joins TRBV21-1 to TRBJ1-4; TRBD1, as called in the table, went unchecked against the DNA. TRBV21-1 is assigned pseudogene status. CDR3 length: 15 amino acids.